The 9 T cell receptor beta chains below come from one sample, sequenced in a study of human T cells and chemical hapten exposure. Specified time point: patch test 1, 2 weeks after DPC sensitization. Treatment given: therapeutic diphenylcyclopropenone sensitization with weekly scalp DPC. Via MiXCR, TCRdb re-called the RACE reads, giving one row per CDR3 protein. This sample has 75,000 to 90,000 distinct CDR3 sequences, with 6% to 9% found just once. Sequencing used whole blood, obtained in connection with sensitization to the hapten diphenylcyclopropenone (DPC). The origin of the receptors is a woman in her twenties or thirties with alopecia areata. Some clones in this sample may be carry-over from other donors' samples.

Points on this clonotype: It may be a read error: a sequence one base away is much more abundant. This chain joins TRBV3-1 and TRBJ1-1; TRBD1 aligns across 7 bases. Germline CDR1 is LGHDT and CDR2 is YNNKEL (reference sequence). This CDR3 region has 16 residues. J was trimmed by 10 bases and V by 2 bases; bases with no gene match: 16. The CDR3 spells CASSQLRTGLAGVAFF. In DNA, the CDR3 is TGTGCCAGCAGCCAACTTCGGACAGGCCTAGCGGGTGTAGCTTTCTTT.

The table lists this clonotype with many counts. The J gene is TRBJ2-3, the V gene TRBV6-5, with D tentatively TRBD1 or TRBD2 (5 bases each). This CDR3 comprises 14 residues. From germline, CDR1 is MNHEY and CDR2 SVGAGI. V was trimmed by 6 bases and J by 9 bases, leaving 19 bases between them. The CDR3 DNA reads as TGTGCCAGCAGGAAAAACCGGGACGGCTGGACGCAGTATTTT. Its translation is CASRKNRDGWTQYF.

This clonotype was recorded many times. The chain has TRBV10-3 and TRBJ1-1; 7 bases are shared with TRBD1. Unmatched junction bases numbered 18, after V lost 6 bases and J lost 2 bases. This CDR3 region has 18 residues. Germline V gives CDR1 ENHRY, CDR2 SYGVKD. CDR3 loop: CAISPSMGTAKPNTEAFF. The CDR3 nucleotides are TGTGCCATCAGCCCTTCTATGGGGACAGCAAAACCAAACACTGAAGCTTTCTTT.

V and J are TRBV18 and TRBJ1-2; 12 bases align to TRBD1. Per the germline V gene, CDR1 is KGHSH and CDR2 is LQKENI. Trimming cost V 6 bases and J 4 bases; bases outside gene matches: 6. The CDR3 is 15 residues long. The CDR3 is CASSPPGQGAYGYTF. The DNA of the CDR3 is TGTGCCAGCTCTCCCCCGGGACAGGGGGCCTATGGCTACACCTTC.

At least ten counts were recorded for this clonotype. V usage is TRBV29-1 and J usage is TRBJ2-5; the D gene could be TRBD1 or TRBD2 (5 bases each). Deletions cut 2 bases from V and 6 bases from J, with 16 bases between. Germline V gene lookup returns CDR1 SQVTM and CDR2 ANQGSEA. CDR3 length equals 14 residues. This CDR3 is CSVETGRDAKTQYF. In DNA, the CDR3 is TGCAGCGTTGAAACCGGCCGGGACGCGAAGACCCAGTACTTC.

The V call is TRBV20-1, the J call TRBJ1-1; D gene ambiguous. CDR3 length equals 14 residues. V was cut by 0 bases and J by 1 base, with 9 bases left in between. CDR1 and CDR2 from the germline V gene are DFQATT and SNEGSKA (reference sequence). Here the CDR3 reads CSARDLTGNTEAFF. CDR3 bases: TGCAGTGCTAGAGATTTGACGGGGAACACTGAAGCTTTCTTT.

The sample holds a few counts of this clonotype. The V and J genes are TRBV19 and TRBJ1-5; D not resolved. The CDR3 length is 15 residues. Germline V gives CDR1 LNHDA, CDR2 SQIVND (reference sequence). V lost 6 bases, J lost 2 bases, and 14 bases lay in between. CDR3 coding DNA: TGTGCCAGTAGCCCCCAGGAAGCAGGCAATCAGCCCCAGCATTTT. As protein: CASSPQEAGNQPQHF.

This clonotype was observed many times. V and J are TRBV4-2 and TRBJ2-1; 7 bases are shared with TRBD1. Looked up from germline, CDR1 is LGHNA and CDR2 is YNFKEQ. The CDR3 has 15 amino acids. Trimming removed 4 bases from V and 4 bases from J; junction bases left unmatched: 7. CDR3 sequence (DNA): TGTGCCAGCAGCCCGGGACAGACAACGTACAATGAGCAGTTCTTC. It translates to CASSPGQTTYNEQFF.

This clonotype has at least ten counts. This rearrangement joins TRBV12-3 or TRBV12-4 to TRBJ2-3, with TRBD1 identical over 7 bases. Losses at the gene ends were 5 bases for V and 3 bases for J; bases not matched to a gene: 14. This CDR3 region has 17 residues. The CDR3: CASSPRRTGWETDTQYF. Written as DNA, the CDR3 is TGTGCCAGCAGTCCACGACGGACAGGTTGGGAAACAGATACGCAGTATTTT.